This T cell receptor (beta chain) was recovered during a study of kidney transplant recipient with SARS-CoV-2 infection. This clonotype was found many times. From the reads, TCRdb called clonotypes with MiXCR, one entry per CDR3 protein. The sample comprises approximately 240,000 distinct CDR3 sequences, 29% of which are singletons, and around 6.8% rests with the top ten. This CDR3 comprises 17 residues. This specimen consisted of a blood sample, obtained at baseline and between days 110 and 120 from a kidney transplant recipient. The chain links TRBV12-2 to TRBJ1-2. TRBV12-2 has pseudogene status. The receptor's source is a male patient in his 30s who had COVID-19 and was a kidney transplant recipient. The graft donor may account for some of the T cells. The CDR3 reads CASRCLRTPRKTYGYTF. CDR3 in DNA: TGTGCAAGTCGCTGTCTCAGGACTCCACGAAAGACCTATGGCTACACCTTC.